This section outlines one T cell receptor (beta chain) sequence together with its context. Using immunoSEQ multiplex PCR, the repertoire was profiled, and TCRdb retains in-frame clones only, with some absent. The sample contains some 87,000 clones, more than 90% of which appear only once. This entry comes from a study of T cell changes during pregnancy in multiple sclerosis. V lost 0 bases, J lost 8 bases, and 3 bases stayed unmatched. The CDR3 totals 14 residues. Germline V lookup: CDR1 SGHNT, CDR2 YYREEE (reference sequence). The specimen was peripheral blood, collected in the second trimester of pregnancy. This sequence joins TRBV5-4 and TRBJ2-1, with TRBD1 matching over 9 bases. The origin of this receptor is a female donor with multiple sclerosis, enrolled in a pregnancy study. CDR3 in amino acids: CASSLEQGAHEQFF. The CDR3 DNA sequence: TGTGCCAGCAGCTTGGAACAGGGGGCACATGAGCAGTTCTTC.